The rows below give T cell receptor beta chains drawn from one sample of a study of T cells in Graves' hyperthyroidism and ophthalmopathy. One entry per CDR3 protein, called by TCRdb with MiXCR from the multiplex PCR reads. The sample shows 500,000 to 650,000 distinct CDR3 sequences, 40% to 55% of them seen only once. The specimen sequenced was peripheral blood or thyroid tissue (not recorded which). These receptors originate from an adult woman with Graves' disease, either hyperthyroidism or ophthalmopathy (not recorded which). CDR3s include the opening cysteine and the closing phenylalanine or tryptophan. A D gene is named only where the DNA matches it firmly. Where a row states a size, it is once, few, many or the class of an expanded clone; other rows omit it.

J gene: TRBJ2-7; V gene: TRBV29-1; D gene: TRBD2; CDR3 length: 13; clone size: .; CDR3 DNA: TGCAGCGTTGAGTCTAGCGGCAGGTACGAGCAGTACTTC; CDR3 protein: CSVESSGRYEQYF
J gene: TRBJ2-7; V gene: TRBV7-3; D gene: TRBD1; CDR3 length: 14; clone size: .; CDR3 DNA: TGTGCCAGCAGCCCCGATCCGACAGGGGGCGAGCAGTACTTC; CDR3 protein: CASSPDPTGGEQYF
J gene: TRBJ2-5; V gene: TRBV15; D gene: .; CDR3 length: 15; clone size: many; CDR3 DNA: TGTGCCACCAGCAGAGGCCTTGGACTTGAAGAGACCCAGTACTTC; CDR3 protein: CATSRGLGLEETQYF
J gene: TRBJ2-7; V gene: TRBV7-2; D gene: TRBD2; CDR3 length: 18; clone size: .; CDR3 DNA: TGTGCCAGCAGCTCCCCCGGGGTAGCGGGAGTGAGTAGGTACGAGCAGTACTTC; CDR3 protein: CASSSPGVAGVSRYEQYF
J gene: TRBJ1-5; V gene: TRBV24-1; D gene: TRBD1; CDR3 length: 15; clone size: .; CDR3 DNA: TGTGCCACCAGCTCAGGGGGCTCGGGCAATCAGCCCCAGCATTTT; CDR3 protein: CATSSGGSGNQPQHF
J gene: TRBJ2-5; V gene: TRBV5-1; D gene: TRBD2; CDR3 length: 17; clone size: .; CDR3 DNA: TGCGCCAGCAGCATCCTAGGGACTAGCGGGAGACGTGAGACCCAGTACTTC; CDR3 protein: CASSILGTSGRRETQYF
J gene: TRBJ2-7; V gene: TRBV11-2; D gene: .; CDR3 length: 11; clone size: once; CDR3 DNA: TGTGCCAGCAGCTCGAACATAGAGCAGTACTTC; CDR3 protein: CASSSNIEQYF
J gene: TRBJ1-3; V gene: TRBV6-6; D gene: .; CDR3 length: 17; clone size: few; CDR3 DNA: TGTGCCAGCACTCCAGGGGACGTCTACCCCTCTGGAAACACCATATATTTT; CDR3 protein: CASTPGDVYPSGNTIYF
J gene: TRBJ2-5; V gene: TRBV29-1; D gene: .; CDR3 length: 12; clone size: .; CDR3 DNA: TGCAGCGTTGACCCGAGTCGAGAGACCCAGTACTTC; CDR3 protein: CSVDPSRETQYF
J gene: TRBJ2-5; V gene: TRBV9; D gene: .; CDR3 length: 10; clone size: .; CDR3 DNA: TGTGCCAGCAGCGTAGATCAGCAGTACTTC; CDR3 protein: CASSVDQQYF
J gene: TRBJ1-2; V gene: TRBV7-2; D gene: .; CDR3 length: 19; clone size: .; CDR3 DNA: TGTGCCAGCAGCTTAAGTGGACTAGCGGGACACACCGGGGACGATGGCTACACCTTC; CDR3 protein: CASSLSGLAGHTGDDGYTF
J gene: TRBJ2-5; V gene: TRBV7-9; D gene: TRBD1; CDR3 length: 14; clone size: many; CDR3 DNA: TGTGCCAGCAACAACAGGGGAACTCAAGAGACCCAGTACTTC; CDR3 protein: CASNNRGTQETQYF
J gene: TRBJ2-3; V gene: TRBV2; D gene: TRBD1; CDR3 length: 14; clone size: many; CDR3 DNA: TGTGCCAGCAGTGTGACAGGGCGCACAGATACGCAGTATTTT; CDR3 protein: CASSVTGRTDTQYF
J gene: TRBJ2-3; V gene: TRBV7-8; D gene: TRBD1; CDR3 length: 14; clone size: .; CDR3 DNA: TGTGCCAGCAGCTGGGGACAGGGGGCAGGTACGCAGTATTTT; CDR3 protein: CASSWGQGAGTQYF
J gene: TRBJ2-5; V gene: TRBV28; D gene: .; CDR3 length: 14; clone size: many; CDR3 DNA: TGTGCCAGCAGTTTACCAGGCGGTGGGAAGACCCAGTACTTC; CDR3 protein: CASSLPGGGKTQYF
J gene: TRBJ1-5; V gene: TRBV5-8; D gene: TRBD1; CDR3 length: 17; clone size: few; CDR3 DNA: TGTGCCAGCAGCCCGGGACAGGGGGATCGGTTTTATCAGCCCCAGCATTTT; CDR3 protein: CASSPGQGDRFYQPQHF
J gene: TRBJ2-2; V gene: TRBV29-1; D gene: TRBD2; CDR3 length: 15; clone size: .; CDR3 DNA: TGCAGCTCGTCGGCTAGCGGGGGGGCATGGGGGGAGCTGTTTTTT; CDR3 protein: CSSSASGGAWGELFF
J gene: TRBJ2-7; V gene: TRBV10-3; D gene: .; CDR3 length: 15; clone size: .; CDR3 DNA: TGTGCCAGCAGTCGGTTGGGCGGGGCATTACGGGAGCAGTACTTC; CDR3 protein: CASSRLGGALREQYF
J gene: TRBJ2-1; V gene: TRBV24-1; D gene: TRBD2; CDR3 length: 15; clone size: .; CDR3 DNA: TGTGCCACCAGTGATCCGACTAGCGGGTACTATGAGCAGTTCTTC; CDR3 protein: CATSDPTSGYYEQFF
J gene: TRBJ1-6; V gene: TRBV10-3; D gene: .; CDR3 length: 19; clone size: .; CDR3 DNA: TGTGCCATCAGTGAGTCGGGGAGACCAACGAGCTCCTATAATTCACCCCTCCACTTT; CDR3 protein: CAISESGRPTSSYNSPLHF